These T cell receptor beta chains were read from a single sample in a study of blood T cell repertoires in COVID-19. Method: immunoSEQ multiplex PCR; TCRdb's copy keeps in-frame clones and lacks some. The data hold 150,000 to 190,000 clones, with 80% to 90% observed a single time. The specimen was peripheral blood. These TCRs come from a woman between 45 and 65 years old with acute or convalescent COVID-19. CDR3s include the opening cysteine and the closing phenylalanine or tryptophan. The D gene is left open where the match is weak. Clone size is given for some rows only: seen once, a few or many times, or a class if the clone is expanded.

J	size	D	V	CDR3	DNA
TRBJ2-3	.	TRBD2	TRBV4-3	CASSHGTSGGADTQYF	TGCGCCAGCAGCCACGGGACTAGCGGGGGGGCAGATACGCAGTATTTT
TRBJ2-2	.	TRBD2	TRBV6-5	CASRRTSGSGELFF	TGTGCCAGCAGGAGGACTAGCGGGTCCGGGGAGCTGTTTTTT
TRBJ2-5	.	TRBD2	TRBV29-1	CSVARGEETQYF	TGCAGCGTTGCCCGGGGGGAGGAGACCCAGTACTTC
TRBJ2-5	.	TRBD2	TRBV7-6	CASSLVAGDQETQYF	TGTGCCAGCAGCTTAGTGGCGGGAGATCAAGAGACCCAGTACTTC
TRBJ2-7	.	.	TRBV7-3	CASSFSGGYEQYF	TGTGCCAGCAGCTTTTCTGGCGGCTACGAGCAGTACTTC
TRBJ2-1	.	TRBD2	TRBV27	CASSFSGREFF	TGTGCCAGCAGTTTTAGCGGGAGGGAGTTCTTC
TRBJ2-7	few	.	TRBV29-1	CSVVHRTHEQYF	TGCAGCGTTGTACACAGGACCCACGAGCAGTACTTC
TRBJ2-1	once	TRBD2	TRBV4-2	CASSFSGGVYNEQFF	TGTGCCAGCAGCTTTAGCGGGGGGGTTTACAATGAGCAGTTCTTC
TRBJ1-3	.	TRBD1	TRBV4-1	CASSRTGGGRNTIYF	TGCGCCAGCAGCCGGACAGGGGGAGGGAGAAACACCATATATTTT
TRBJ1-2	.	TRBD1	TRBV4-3	CASSLDRVGGVGYTF	TGCGCCAGCAGCCTGGACAGGGTCGGGGGTGTTGGCTACACCTTC
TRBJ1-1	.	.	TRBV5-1	CASSLQGRSTEAFF	TGCGCCAGCAGTCTACAGGGTCGGAGCACTGAAGCTTTCTTT
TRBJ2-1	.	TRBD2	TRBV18	CASSPPGLAEQFF	TGTGCCAGCTCACCCCCGGGACTAGCGGAGCAGTTCTTC
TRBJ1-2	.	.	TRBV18	CASSQGFERQSYGYTF	TGTGCCAGCTCACAGGGATTCGAGCGACAGAGTTATGGCTACACCTTC
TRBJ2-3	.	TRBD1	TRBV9	CASSQVPGQGTDTQYF	TGTGCCAGCAGCCAGGTCCCGGGACAGGGCACAGATACGCAGTATTTT
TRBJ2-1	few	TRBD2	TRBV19	CASSVFAGDNEQFF	TGTGCCAGTAGCGTTTTTGCGGGGGACAATGAGCAGTTCTTC